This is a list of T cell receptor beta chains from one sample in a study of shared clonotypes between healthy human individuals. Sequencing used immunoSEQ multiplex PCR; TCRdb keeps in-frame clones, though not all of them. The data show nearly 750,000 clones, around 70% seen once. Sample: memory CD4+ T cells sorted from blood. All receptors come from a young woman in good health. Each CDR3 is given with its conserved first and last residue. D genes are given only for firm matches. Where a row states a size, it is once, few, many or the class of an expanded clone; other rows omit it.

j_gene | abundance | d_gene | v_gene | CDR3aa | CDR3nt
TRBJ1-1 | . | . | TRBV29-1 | CSVASVNTEAFF | TGCAGCGTTGCATCAGTGAACACTGAAGCTTTCTTT
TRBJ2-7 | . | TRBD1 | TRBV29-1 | CSATTDRGLYEQYF | TGCAGCGCTACCACTGACAGGGGGCTCTACGAGCAGTACTTC
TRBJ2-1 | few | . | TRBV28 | CASSLAAGTYNEQFF | TGTGCCAGCAGTTTAGCGGCGGGCACATACAATGAGCAGTTCTTC
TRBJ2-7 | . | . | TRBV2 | CASSEALGRKEQYF | TGTGCCAGCAGTGAAGCGTTGGGCCGGAAGGAGCAGTACTTC
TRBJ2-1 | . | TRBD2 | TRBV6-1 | CASSGPGLANEQFF | TGTGCCAGCAGTGGCCCGGGACTAGCCAATGAGCAGTTCTTC
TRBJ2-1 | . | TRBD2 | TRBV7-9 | CASSLLREEQFF | TGTGCCAGCAGCTTATTGCGGGAGGAGCAGTTCTTC
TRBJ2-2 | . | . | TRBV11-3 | CASSLWDQGELFF | TGTGCCAGCAGCTTATGGGATCAGGGGGAGCTGTTTTTT
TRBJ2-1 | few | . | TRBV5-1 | CASSLDYSYNEQFF | TGCGCCAGCAGCCTGGATTACTCCTACAATGAGCAGTTCTTC
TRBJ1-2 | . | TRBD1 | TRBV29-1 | CSVKLGQGFSGYTF | TGCAGCGTTAAGCTGGGACAGGGGTTTAGTGGCTACACCTTC
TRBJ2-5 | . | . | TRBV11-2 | CASSLVAGEKETQYF | TGTGCCAGCAGCTTAGTGGCAGGGGAAAAAGAGACCCAGTACTTC
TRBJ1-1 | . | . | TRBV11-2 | CASKQGLRNTEAFF | TGTGCCAGCAAACAGGGACTTAGGAACACTGAAGCTTTCTTT
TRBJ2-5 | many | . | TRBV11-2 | CASSLQPLGETQYF | TGTGCCAGCAGCTTACAACCCCTGGGGGAGACCCAGTACTTC
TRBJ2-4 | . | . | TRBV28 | CASSGTSTFKNIQYF | TGTGCCAGCAGCGGGACAAGTACTTTTAAAAACATTCAGTACTTC
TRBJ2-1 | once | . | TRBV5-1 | CASSLVASESYEQFF | TGCGCCAGCAGCTTGGTGGCTAGCGAGAGTTACGAGCAGTTCTTC
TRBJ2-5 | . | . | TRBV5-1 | CASSWDRDTTRQETQYF | TGCGCCAGCAGCTGGGATCGGGACACCACTCGCCAAGAGACCCAGTACTTC
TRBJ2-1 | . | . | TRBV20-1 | CSADRDVEQFF | TGCAGTGCCGACCGGGATGTTGAGCAGTTCTTC
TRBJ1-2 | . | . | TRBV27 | CASSVRREFDGYTF | TGTGCCAGCAGTGTTCGCAGGGAGTTCGATGGCTACACCTTC
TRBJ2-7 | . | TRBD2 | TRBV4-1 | CASSHLGTSGRDYEQYF | TGCGCCAGCAGCCACCTCGGGACTAGCGGGAGGGACTACGAGCAGTACTTC
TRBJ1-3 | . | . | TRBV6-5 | CASTGVLSGNTIYF | TGTGCCAGTACCGGGGTGCTTTCTGGAAACACCATATATTTT
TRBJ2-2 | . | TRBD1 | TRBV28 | CASSSLRQGQLRGELFF | TGTGCCAGCAGCTCCCTTCGACAGGGCCAACTTCGCGGGGAGCTGTTTTTT
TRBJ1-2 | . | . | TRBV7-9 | CASSLARGFGGYTF | TGTGCCAGCAGCTTAGCCCGGGGATTCGGTGGCTACACCTTC
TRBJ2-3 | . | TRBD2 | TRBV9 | CASSVSGKLDTQYF | TGTGCCAGCAGCGTTAGCGGGAAGTTAGATACGCAGTATTTT
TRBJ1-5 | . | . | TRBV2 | CASRYDRYQPQHF | TGTGCCAGCAGATATGACCGGTATCAGCCCCAGCATTTT
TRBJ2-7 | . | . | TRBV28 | CASSPPGESSYEQYF | TGTGCCAGCAGTCCCCCAGGGGAGAGCTCCTACGAGCAGTACTTC
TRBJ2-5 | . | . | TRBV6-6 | CASSYSSSGRETQYF | TGTGCCAGCAGTTACTCGAGTTCAGGGAGGGAGACCCAGTACTTC
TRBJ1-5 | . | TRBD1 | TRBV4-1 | CASSFGQGTGNQPQHF | TGCGCCAGCAGCTTCGGACAGGGAACGGGCAATCAGCCCCAGCATTTT
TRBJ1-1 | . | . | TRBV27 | CASSLRVANTEAFF | TGTGCCAGCAGTCTCCGGGTTGCGAACACTGAAGCTTTCTTT
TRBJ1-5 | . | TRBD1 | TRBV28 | CASSPQTGRFQPQHF | TGTGCCAGCAGCCCCCAGACAGGGAGGTTCCAGCCCCAGCATTTT
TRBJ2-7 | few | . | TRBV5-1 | CASSLSKPSYEQYF | TGCGCCAGCAGCTTGTCTAAACCGTCCTACGAGCAGTACTTC
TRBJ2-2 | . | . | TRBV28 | CASSAGPTGELFF | TGTGCCAGCAGTGCGGGACCCACCGGGGAGCTGTTTTTT
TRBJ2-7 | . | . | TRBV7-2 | CASSKHSGPYEQYF | TGTGCCAGCAGCAAACATAGCGGACCATACGAGCAGTACTTC
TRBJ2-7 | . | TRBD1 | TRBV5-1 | CASSYRDRGSYEQYF | TGCGCCAGCAGCTACCGGGACAGGGGGTCCTACGAGCAGTACTTC